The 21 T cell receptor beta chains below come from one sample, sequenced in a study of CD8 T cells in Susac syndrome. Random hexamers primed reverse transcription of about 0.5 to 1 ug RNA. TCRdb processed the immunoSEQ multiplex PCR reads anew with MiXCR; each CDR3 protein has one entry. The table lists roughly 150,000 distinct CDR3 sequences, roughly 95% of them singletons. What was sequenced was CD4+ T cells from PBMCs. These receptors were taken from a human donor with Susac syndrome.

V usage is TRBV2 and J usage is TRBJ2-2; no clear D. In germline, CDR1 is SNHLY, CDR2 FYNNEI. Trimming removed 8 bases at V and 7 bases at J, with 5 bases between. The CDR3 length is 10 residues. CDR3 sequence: CASSDGELFF. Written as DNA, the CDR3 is TGTGCCAGCTCGGACGGGGAGCTGTTTTTT.

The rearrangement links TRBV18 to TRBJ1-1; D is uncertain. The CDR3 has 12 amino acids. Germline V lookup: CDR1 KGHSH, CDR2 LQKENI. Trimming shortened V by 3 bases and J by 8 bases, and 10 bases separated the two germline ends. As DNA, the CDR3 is TGTGCCAGCTCACCGAACAGAGGAGAAGCTTTCTTT. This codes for CASSPNRGEAFF.

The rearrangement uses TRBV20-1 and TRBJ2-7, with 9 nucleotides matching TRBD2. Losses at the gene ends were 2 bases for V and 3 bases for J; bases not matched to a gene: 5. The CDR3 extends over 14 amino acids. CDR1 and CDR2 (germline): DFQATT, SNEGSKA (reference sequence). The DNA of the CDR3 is TGCAGTGCTAGATTGACTAGCGGATTCTACGAGCAGTACTTC. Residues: CSARLTSGFYEQYF.

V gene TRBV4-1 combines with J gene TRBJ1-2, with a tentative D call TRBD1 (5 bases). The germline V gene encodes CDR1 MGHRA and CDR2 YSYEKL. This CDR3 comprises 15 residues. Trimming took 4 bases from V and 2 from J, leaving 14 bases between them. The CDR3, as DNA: TGCGCCAGCAGCCCCGGGGGTTACTCAAACTATGGCTACACCTTC. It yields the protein CASSPGGYSNYGYTF.

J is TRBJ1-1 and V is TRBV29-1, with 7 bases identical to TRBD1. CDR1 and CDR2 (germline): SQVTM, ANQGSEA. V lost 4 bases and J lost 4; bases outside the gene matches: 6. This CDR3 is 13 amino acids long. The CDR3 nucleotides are TGCAGCGTTGGGACCGGGACAGCCACTGAAGCTTTCTTT. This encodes CSVGTGTATEAFF. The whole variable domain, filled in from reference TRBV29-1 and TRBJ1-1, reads SAVISQKPSRDICQRGTSLTIQCQVDSQVTMMFWYRQQPGQSLTLIATANQGSEATYESGFVIDKFPISRPNLTFSTLTVSNMSPEDSSIYLCSVGTGTATEAFFGQGTRLTVV.

This CDR3 is CASSPFSAQNTEAFF. CDR3 DNA sequence: TGTGCCAGCTCACCATTCAGTGCCCAGAACACTGAAGCTTTCTTT. This chain uses TRBV18 with TRBJ1-1; D uncertain. The germline V gene encodes CDR1 KGHSH and CDR2 LQKENI. The V gene lost 2 bases and the J gene lost 1 base, with 11 bases spanning the gap. The length of the CDR3 is 15 residues.

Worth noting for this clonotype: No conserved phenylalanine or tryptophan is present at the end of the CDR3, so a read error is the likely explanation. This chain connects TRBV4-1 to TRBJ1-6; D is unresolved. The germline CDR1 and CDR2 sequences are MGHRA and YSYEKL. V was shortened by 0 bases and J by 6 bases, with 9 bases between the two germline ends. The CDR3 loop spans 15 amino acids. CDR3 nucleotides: TGCGCCAGCAGCCAAGATGAGCGGACTAATTCACCCCTCCACCTT. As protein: CASSQDERTNSPLHL.

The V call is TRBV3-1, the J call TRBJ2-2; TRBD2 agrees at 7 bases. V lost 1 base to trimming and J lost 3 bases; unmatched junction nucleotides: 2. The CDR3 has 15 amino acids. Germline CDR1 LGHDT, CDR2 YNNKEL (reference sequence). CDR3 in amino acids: CASSQAGRDTGELFF. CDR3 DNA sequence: TGTGCCAGCAGCCAAGCTGGGAGGGACACCGGGGAGCTGTTTTTT.

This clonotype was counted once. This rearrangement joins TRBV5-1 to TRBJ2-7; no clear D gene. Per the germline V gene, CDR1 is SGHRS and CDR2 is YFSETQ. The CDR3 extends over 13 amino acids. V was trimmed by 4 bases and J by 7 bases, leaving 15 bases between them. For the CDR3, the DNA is TGCGCCAGCAGCCGGAAGACCCTTGGGGAGCAGTACTTC. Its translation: CASSRKTLGEQYF.

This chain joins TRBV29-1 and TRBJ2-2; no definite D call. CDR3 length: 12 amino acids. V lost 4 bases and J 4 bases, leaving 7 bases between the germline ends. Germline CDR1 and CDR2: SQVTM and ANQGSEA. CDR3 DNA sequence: TGCAGCGTTGGTCGGGTCACCGGGGAGCTGTTTTTT. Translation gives CSVGRVTGELFF.

Written as DNA, the CDR3 is TGTGCCAGCAGTGAGGTGGGCGGTTACAATGAGCAGTTCTTC. Translated: CASSEVGGYNEQFF. V usage is TRBV25-1 and J usage is TRBJ2-1; no reliable D call. This CDR3 spans 14 amino acids. V lost 3 bases and J 4 bases, leaving 10 bases between the germline ends. Germline V gene data show CDR1 as MGHDK and CDR2 as SYGVNS.

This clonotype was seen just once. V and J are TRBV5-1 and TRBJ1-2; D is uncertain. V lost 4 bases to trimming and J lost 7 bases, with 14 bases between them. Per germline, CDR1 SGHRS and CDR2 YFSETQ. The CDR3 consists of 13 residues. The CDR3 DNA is TGCGCCAGCAGCCGGACGGCCTCACTTGGCTACACCTTC. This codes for CASSRTASLGYTF.

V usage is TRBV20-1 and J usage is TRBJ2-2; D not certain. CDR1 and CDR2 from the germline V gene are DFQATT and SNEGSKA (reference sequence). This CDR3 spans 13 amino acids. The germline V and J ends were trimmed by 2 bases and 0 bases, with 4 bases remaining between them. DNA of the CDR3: TGCAGTGCTAGACCCACGAACACCGGGGAGCTGTTTTTT. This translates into CSARPTNTGELFF.

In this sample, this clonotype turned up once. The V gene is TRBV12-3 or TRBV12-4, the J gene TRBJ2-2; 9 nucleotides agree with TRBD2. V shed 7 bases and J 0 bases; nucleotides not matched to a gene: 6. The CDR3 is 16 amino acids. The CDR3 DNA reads TGTGCCAGCATCCCTAGCGGGGCGACGAACACCGGGGAGCTGTTTTTT. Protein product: CASIPSGATNTGELFF.

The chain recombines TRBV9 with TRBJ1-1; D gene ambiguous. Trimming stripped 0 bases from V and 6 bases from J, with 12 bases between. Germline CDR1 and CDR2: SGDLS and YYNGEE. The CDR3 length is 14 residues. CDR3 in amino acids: CASSVVEADAEAFF. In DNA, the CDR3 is TGTGCCAGCAGCGTAGTTGAGGCAGATGCTGAAGCTTTCTTT. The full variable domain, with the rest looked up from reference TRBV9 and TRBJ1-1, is DSGVTQTPKHLITATGQRVTLRCSPRSGDLSVYWYQQSLDQGLQFLIQYYNGEERAKGNILERFSAQQFPDLHSELNLSSLELGDSALYFCASSVVEADAEAFFGQGTRLTVV.

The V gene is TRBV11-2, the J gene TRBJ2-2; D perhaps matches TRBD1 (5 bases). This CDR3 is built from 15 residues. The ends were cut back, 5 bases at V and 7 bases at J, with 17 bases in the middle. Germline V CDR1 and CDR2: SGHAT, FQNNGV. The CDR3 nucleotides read TGTGCCAGCAGCCACAGGCTTGACAAGGGCGGGGAGCTGTTTTTT. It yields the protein CASSHRLDKGGELFF.

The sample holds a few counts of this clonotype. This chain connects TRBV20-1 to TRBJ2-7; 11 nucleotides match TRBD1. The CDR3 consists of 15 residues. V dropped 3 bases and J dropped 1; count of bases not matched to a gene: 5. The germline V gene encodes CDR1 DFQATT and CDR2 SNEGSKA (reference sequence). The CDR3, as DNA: TGCAGTGCTAGGCCCGGGACAGGGGGATCCTACGAGCAGTACTTC. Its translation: CSARPGTGGSYEQYF.

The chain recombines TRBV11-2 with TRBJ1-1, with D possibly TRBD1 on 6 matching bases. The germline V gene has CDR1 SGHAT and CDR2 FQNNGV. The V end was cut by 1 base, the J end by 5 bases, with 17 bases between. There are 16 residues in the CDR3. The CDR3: CASSLARGRGRTEAFF. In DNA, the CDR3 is TGTGCCAGCAGCTTAGCCCGCGGCAGGGGAAGGACTGAAGCTTTCTTT. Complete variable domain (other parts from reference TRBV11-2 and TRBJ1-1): EAGVAQSPRYKIIEKRQSVAFWCNPISGHATLYWYQQILGQGPKLLIQFQNNGVVDDSQLPKDRFSAERLKGVDSTLKIQPAKLEDSAVYLCASSLARGRGRTEAFFGQGTRLTVV.

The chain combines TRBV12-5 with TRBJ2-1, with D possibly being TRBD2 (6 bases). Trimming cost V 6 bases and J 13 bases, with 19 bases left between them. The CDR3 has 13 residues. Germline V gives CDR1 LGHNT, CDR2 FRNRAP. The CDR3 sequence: CASGILASGLQFF. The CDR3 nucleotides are TGTGCTAGTGGCATACTAGCTTCCGGTCTCCAGTTCTTC.

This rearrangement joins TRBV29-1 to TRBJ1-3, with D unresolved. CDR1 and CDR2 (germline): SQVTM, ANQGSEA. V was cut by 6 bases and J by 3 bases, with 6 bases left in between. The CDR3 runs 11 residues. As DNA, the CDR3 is TGCAGCGTGGGGATTGGAAACACCATATATTTT. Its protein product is CSVGIGNTIYF.

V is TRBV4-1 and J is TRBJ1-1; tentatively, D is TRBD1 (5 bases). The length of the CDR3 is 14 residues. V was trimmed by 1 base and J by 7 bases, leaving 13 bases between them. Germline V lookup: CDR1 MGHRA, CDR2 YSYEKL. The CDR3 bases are TGCGCCAGCAGCCAAGGACAGAACGTTGTTGAAGCTTTCTTT. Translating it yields CASSQGQNVVEAFF.